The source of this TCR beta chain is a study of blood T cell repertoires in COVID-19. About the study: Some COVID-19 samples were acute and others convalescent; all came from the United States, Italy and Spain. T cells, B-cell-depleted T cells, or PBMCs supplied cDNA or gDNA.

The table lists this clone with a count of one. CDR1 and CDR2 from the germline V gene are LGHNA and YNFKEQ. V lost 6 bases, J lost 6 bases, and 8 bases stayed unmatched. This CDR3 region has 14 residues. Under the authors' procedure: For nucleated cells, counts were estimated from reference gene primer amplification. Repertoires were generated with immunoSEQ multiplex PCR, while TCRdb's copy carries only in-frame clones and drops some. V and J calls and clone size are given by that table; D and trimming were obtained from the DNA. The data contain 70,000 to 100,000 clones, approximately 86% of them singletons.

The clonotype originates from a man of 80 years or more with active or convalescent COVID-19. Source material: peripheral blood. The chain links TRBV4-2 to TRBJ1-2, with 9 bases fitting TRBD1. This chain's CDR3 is CASRDRDRDHGYTF. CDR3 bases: TGTGCCAGCAGAGACCGGGACAGGGATCATGGCTACACCTTC.